These 18 T cell receptor beta chains share one sample of origin, sequenced in a study of blood T cell repertoires in COVID-19. The table came from immunoSEQ multiplex PCR; TCRdb's copy has only in-frame clones and leaves some out. The sample lists around 150,000 clones, around 81% seen once, with approximately 9.9% in the top ten. The sequencing input was peripheral blood. The receptors were sampled from a man between 60 and 75 years old with active or convalescent COVID-19.

The chain uses TRBV5-4 and TRBJ1-1; 10 nucleotides line up with TRBD1. Germline V CDR1 and CDR2: SGHNT, YYREEE (reference sequence). The CDR3 is 13 amino acids. The trim removed 4 bases at V and 12 bases at J, leaving 9 bases unmatched. The CDR3 loop reads CASSPGQGGVSFF. CDR3 DNA: TGTGCCAGCAGCCCCGGACAGGGGGGGGTGTCTTTCTTT.

The chain combines TRBV21-1 with TRBJ2-1; the table's D call of TRBD2 was not tested on the DNA. TRBV21-1 is a pseudogene segment. The CDR3 contains 15 residues. The CDR3 sequence is CASSKVAAGGPEQFF. Written as DNA, the CDR3 is TGTGCCAGCAGCAAAGTCGCAGCGGGGGGGCCTGAGCAGTTCTTC.

The chain links TRBV5-5 to TRBJ2-3; a weak D match, TRBD2 (6 bases). Trimming removed 0 bases at V and 2 bases at J, with 22 bases between. This CDR3 has 19 amino acids. Per germline, CDR1 SGHKS and CDR2 YYEKEE (reference sequence). Here the CDR3 reads CASSLAEIFGGSSTDTQYF. CDR3 DNA: TGTGCCAGCAGCTTGGCCGAGATTTTTGGGGGGTCCTCCACAGATACGCAGTATTTT.

The rearrangement joins TRBV29-1 to TRBJ2-7; D is unresolved. The V gene lost 4 bases and the J gene lost 2 bases, with 9 bases spanning the gap. CDR1 and CDR2 from the germline V gene are SQVTM and ANQGSEA. The CDR3 is 12 amino acids. As DNA, the CDR3 is TGCAGCGTTGGCGGTCTCCCCTACGAGCAGTACTTC. Translating it yields CSVGGLPYEQYF.

The chain employs TRBV18 and TRBJ2-2; possibly TRBD2 for D (6 bases). The CDR3 is made up of 15 amino acids. Germline V gene sequence: CDR1 KGHSH, CDR2 LQKENI. The V end lost 2 bases, the J end lost 8 bases, and 15 bases lay between the germline ends. This chain's CDR3 is CASSPANSGGGELFF. The CDR3, as DNA: TGTGCCAGCTCACCAGCCAATAGCGGAGGAGGGGAGCTGTTTTTT.

The CDR3 loop is CASSLSTGQGAYGYTF. The DNA of the CDR3 is TGTGCCAGCAGCTTATCCACGGGACAGGGGGCCTATGGCTACACCTTC. J is TRBJ1-2 and V is TRBV11-2; TRBD1 agrees at 12 bases. This CDR3 has 16 residues. V lost 2 bases, J lost 4 bases, and 5 bases stayed unmatched. Germline CDR1 and CDR2: SGHAT and FQNNGV.

The J gene is TRBJ1-1, the V gene TRBV2, with D perhaps TRBD1 (5 bases). The CDR3 runs to 16 residues. The germline V and J ends were trimmed by 8 bases and 0 bases, with 19 bases remaining between them. Germline CDR1 SNHLY, CDR2 FYNNEI. The CDR3 DNA reads as TGTGCCAGCGGGGCTACCCTAACAGGTTTGAACACTGAAGCTTTCTTT. The encoded protein is CASGATLTGLNTEAFF.

This chain connects TRBV6-5 to TRBJ2-1, with 9 bases lining up with TRBD2. The trim removed 6 bases at V and 5 bases at J, leaving 2 bases unmatched. Germline assignment: CDR1 MNHEY and CDR2 SVGAGI. The CDR3 is 13 residues long. CDR3 residues: CASSRLADNEQFF. Here the CDR3 DNA reads TGTGCCAGCAGCAGACTAGCGGACAATGAGCAGTTCTTC.

The CDR3 loop is CASSIGGLENIQYF. In nucleotides, the CDR3 is TGTGCCAGTAGTATTGGAGGGTTGGAAAACATTCAGTACTTC. The chain combines TRBV19 with TRBJ2-4; possible D gene TRBD2, 6 bases. The germline CDR1 and CDR2 sequences are LNHDA and SQIVND (reference sequence). The CDR3 has 14 amino acids. V lost 3 bases to trimming and J lost 5 bases, with 11 bases between them. The full variable domain, in which reference TRBV19 and TRBJ2-4 provide the parts outside the CDR3, is DGGITQSPKYLFRKEGQNVTLSCEQNLNHDAMYWYRQDPGQGLRLIYYSQIVNDFQKGDIAEGYSVSREKKESFPLTVTSAQKNPTAFYLCASSIGGLENIQYFGAGTRLSVL.

This rearrangement joins TRBV6-2 or TRBV6-3 to TRBJ1-2, with D possibly being TRBD1 (6 bases). Germline V lookup: CDR1 MNHEY, CDR2 SVGEGT. This CDR3 has 14 residues. Between the trimmed V and J ends, which lost 2 bases and 8 bases, there was a span of 15 bases. The CDR3 DNA sequence: TGTGCCAGCAGTTACGGGGGCCCGCCGGGGGGCTACACCTTC. It is translated as CASSYGGPPGGYTF.

This clone was picked up a small number of times. V and J are TRBV6-5 and TRBJ1-6; D unresolved. Germline-derived CDR1 and CDR2 are MNHEY and SVGAGI. V gave up 2 bases and J gave up 5 bases, with 10 bases separating them. The CDR3 is 15 amino acids. The CDR3 protein is CASSYQGRDNSPLHF. CDR3 DNA: TGTGCCAGCAGTTACCAAGGGAGGGATAATTCACCCCTCCACTTT.

The V call is TRBV7-8, the J call TRBJ2-6; 7 bases map to TRBD1. The ends lost 4 bases at V and 0 bases at J; junction bases unmatched: 3. This CDR3 comprises 16 residues. Germline V lookup: CDR1 SGHVS, CDR2 FQNEAQ. The CDR3 sequence: CASSSGTASGANVLTF. The CDR3 DNA reads as TGTGCCAGCAGCTCAGGGACAGCCTCTGGGGCCAACGTCCTGACTTTC.

This chain connects TRBV5-1 to TRBJ1-6, with 9 positions matching TRBD1. CDR1 is SGHRS and CDR2 is YFSETQ in the germline V gene. V lost 4 bases and J lost 6; bases outside the gene matches: 5. CDR3 length: 15 amino acids. CDR3 protein: CASSPWDRVNSPLHF. The CDR3, as DNA: TGCGCCAGCAGCCCATGGGACAGGGTTAATTCACCCCTCCACTTT.

The chain carries TRBV6-5 and TRBJ1-2; 8 bases line up with TRBD1. The junction had 5 bases not matched to a gene; V was cut back by 4 bases and J by 4 bases. CDR3 length: 14 amino acids. Germline V gives CDR1 MNHEY, CDR2 SVGAGI. The CDR3 DNA is TGTGCCAGCAGTTCGCAGGGGGCAGTCTATGGCTACACCTTC. Residues: CASSSQGAVYGYTF.

This chain links TRBV11-1 with TRBJ1-1; TRBD1 aligns across 7 bases. This CDR3 spans 14 amino acids. Germline trimming cut 5 bases from V and 5 bases from J; bases unmatched to any gene: 8. CDR1 and CDR2 (germline): SGHAT, FQDESV (reference sequence). The CDR3 DNA reads TGTGCCAGCAGCGGCTCAGGGGGTAGGACTGAAGCTTTCTTT. It is translated as CASSGSGGRTEAFF.

This sequence joins TRBV6-5 and TRBJ1-4; D is perhaps TRBD1 (6 bases). Trimming left V 2 bases short and J 3 bases short, with 10 bases between. This CDR3 has 15 amino acids. The germline CDR1 and CDR2 sequences are MNHEY and SVGAGI. The CDR3 sequence: CASSYTQGANEKLFF. The CDR3 DNA reads as TGTGCCAGCAGTTACACACAGGGAGCTAATGAAAAACTGTTTTTT.

The rearrangement joins TRBV5-5 to TRBJ1-1; D possibly corresponds to TRBD1 (6 bases). Germline V lookup: CDR1 SGHKS, CDR2 YYEKEE (reference sequence). Trimming pared 4 bases from V and 1 base from J, leaving 14 bases between. The CDR3 length is 15 residues. CDR3 sequence reads: CASSIYRAPNTEAFF. DNA for the CDR3: TGTGCCAGCAGCATCTACAGGGCCCCGAACACTGAAGCTTTCTTT.

The gene calls are TRBV19 and TRBJ2-1; TRBD2 aligns across 14 bases. V lost 6 bases and J lost 4; bases outside the gene matches: 2. CDR1 and CDR2 from the germline V gene are LNHDA and SQIVND (reference sequence). This CDR3 spans 15 amino acids. The CDR3 reads CASRTSGRVYNEQFF. CDR3 sequence (DNA): TGTGCCAGTAGGACTAGCGGGAGGGTATACAATGAGCAGTTCTTC.